The rows below give T cell receptor beta chains drawn from one sample of a study of monozygotic twins with cystic fibrosis. Repertoires were generated with immunoSEQ multiplex PCR, while TCRdb's copy carries only in-frame clones and drops some. Of some 31,000 clones detected, roughly 80% appear once; the ten largest clones hold around 0.88%. Sequencing input: blood. The source of these receptors is a girl aged 2-15 years with cystic fibrosis. Both conserved end residues are part of each CDR3. The D gene is left open where the match is weak. The size of a clone is reported for some rows only, either as once, few or many, or as a class for expanded clones.

cdr3_nt cdr3_aa clone_size d_call j_call v_call
TGCGCCAGCAGCCCCGGTGGGACAGGGAATGAAAAACTGTTTTTT CASSPGGTGNEKLFF NA TRBD1 TRBJ1-4 TRBV5-1
TGTGCCAGCAGTGAAGCGCACGGGGCGGCGGAGACCCAGTACTTC CASSEAHGAAETQYF NA NA TRBJ2-5 TRBV6-1
TGTGCCTGGACTCGGACAGGAGGGCAGTTCTTC CAWTRTGGQFF NA TRBD1 TRBJ2-1 TRBV30
TGTGCCAGCAGTTTGACAGTAGCCAAAAACATTCAGTACTTC CASSLTVAKNIQYF NA NA TRBJ2-4 TRBV2
TGTGCCATCGGCCCAGGACTGGAGGCAGCTAACTATGGCTACACCTTC CAIGPGLEAANYGYTF NA NA TRBJ1-2 TRBV10-3
TGTGCCAGCAGCGTAGTACTAGCGGGCTCCTACAATGAGCAGTTCTTC CASSVVLAGSYNEQFF NA TRBD2 TRBJ2-1 TRBV9
TGTGCCAGCACCCGAGGTAGCGGCGCCTACAATGAGCAGTTCTTC CASTRGSGAYNEQFF once NA TRBJ2-1 TRBV9
TGTGCCAGTAGTATAGCCTCCGGGGTGAACACTGAAGCTTTCTTT CASSIASGVNTEAFF NA NA TRBJ1-1 TRBV19
TGTGCCAGCAGTAACCCACCGACAGTCTACACCTTC CASSNPPTVYTF NA NA TRBJ1-2 TRBV6-6
TGTGCCAGCAGTTTACAGGGGGGCGAGCAGTACTTC CASSLQGGEQYF NA NA TRBJ2-7 TRBV27
TGTGCCAGCAGTAGGACCTACAATGAGCAGTTCTTC CASSRTYNEQFF once NA TRBJ2-1 TRBV6-1
TGTGCCAGTAGTGCGATGGCGAACACTGAAGCTTTCTTT CASSAMANTEAFF NA NA TRBJ1-1 TRBV19
TGCAGCGTTCCTACCGGGACAGGGGTGTACAATGAGCAGTTCTTC CSVPTGTGVYNEQFF once TRBD1 TRBJ2-1 TRBV29-1
TGTGCCAGCAGCGTATCAACGGGGAGTGAAGCTTTCTTT CASSVSTGSEAFF NA NA TRBJ1-1 TRBV9
TGCGCCAGCAGCCAGGCCGGGACAGACTACAATGAGCAGTTCTTC CASSQAGTDYNEQFF NA TRBD1 TRBJ2-1 TRBV4-1
TGCGCCAGCAGCCAAGATCGGGATGAGCAGTTCTTC CASSQDRDEQFF NA NA TRBJ2-1 TRBV4-1
TGTGCCAGCAGCTCGGGTGGGGGGAACTATGGCTACACCTTC CASSSGGGNYGYTF once NA TRBJ1-2 TRBV11-2
TGTGCCTGGAACGGTCGTGGCAGCTCCTACAATGAGCAGTTCTTC CAWNGRGSSYNEQFF NA NA TRBJ2-1 TRBV30
TGTGCCATCAGTGATCGGTCAGGGATCACTGAAGCTTTCTTT CAISDRSGITEAFF NA NA TRBJ1-1 TRBV10-3
TGTGCCAGCGCCTACAGGGGAGGGTATAGCAATCAGCCCCAGCATTTT CASAYRGGYSNQPQHF few TRBD1 TRBJ1-5 TRBV28
TGTGCCAGCTGGGCCCTTACTGAAGCTTTCTTT CASWALTEAFF once NA TRBJ1-1 TRBV2
TGTGCCAGCAGTAACCAAGGGTTTATCACTGAAGCTTTCTTT CASSNQGFITEAFF NA NA TRBJ1-1 TRBV6-5
TGTGCCAGCAGCAGCGACGGGGAGCTGTTTTTT CASSSDGELFF NA NA TRBJ2-2 TRBV7-2
TGTGCCAGCAGCTTGAACGGCCAAATCCCCGGGGAGCTGTTTTTT CASSLNGQIPGELFF once NA TRBJ2-2 TRBV7-8
TGTGCCAGCAGTTTATCGAAAGGGATTATCTACGAGCAGTACTTC CASSLSKGIIYEQYF NA NA TRBJ2-7 TRBV27
TGTGCCAGTAGCCCCGCTGTGGGGGTTAGCTATGGCTACACCTTC CASSPAVGVSYGYTF NA NA TRBJ1-2 TRBV19
TGCGCCAGCAGCCTAACGACGGGGGGAAACACTGAAGCTTTCTTT CASSLTTGGNTEAFF NA NA TRBJ1-1 TRBV4-1
TGTGCCAGCAGCTTAGCGCTTGCGGGAGGGGGGGATACGCAGTATTTT CASSLALAGGGDTQYF NA TRBD2 TRBJ2-3 TRBV7-2
TGTGCCACCAGCAGTCTAGGCTGGGGAAAGGACAATGAGCAGTTCTTC CATSSLGWGKDNEQFF NA NA TRBJ2-1 TRBV15
TGTGCCAGCAGTTACGGGCCGAACACTGAAGCTTTCTTT CASSYGPNTEAFF NA NA TRBJ1-1 TRBV6-5
TGTGCCAGCAGTTTACCCCGGGACAGAGGGCCAGGGGGTACAACTAATGAAAAACTGTTTTTT CASSLPRDRGPGGTTNEKLFF NA TRBD1 TRBJ1-4 TRBV27
TGCGCCAGCAGCCAAGGCGGCCAGCCACATCAGCCCCAGCATTTT CASSQGGQPHQPQHF NA NA TRBJ1-5 TRBV4-1
TGTGCCAGCAGCTTATCCCCCCTGGGATATGGCTACACCTTC CASSLSPLGYGYTF NA NA TRBJ1-2 TRBV7-8
TGTGCCAGCAGCTTCCCGGGACTAGCGAGCAATGAGCAGTTCTTC CASSFPGLASNEQFF NA TRBD2 TRBJ2-1 TRBV5-4
TGTGCCAGTAGTATCTTCGACAGGGGAGATGAAAAACTGTTTTTT CASSIFDRGDEKLFF few TRBD1 TRBJ1-4 TRBV19
TGTGCCAGCAGCCTAGGCACCTTTTATTATCAGCCCCAGCATTTT CASSLGTFYYQPQHF NA NA TRBJ1-5 TRBV28
TGTGCCTGGAGTGTTGGAGCGGGCGAGCAGTTCTTC CAWSVGAGEQFF NA NA TRBJ2-1 TRBV30
TGTGCCATCAGCACGGCTGGAAACACCATATATTTT CAISTAGNTIYF NA NA TRBJ1-3 TRBV10-3
TGTGCCATCAGTGAGCGTTTGAACACTGAAGCTTTCTTT CAISERLNTEAFF NA NA TRBJ1-1 TRBV10-3
TGTGCCAGCAGTTACGCCCTGGGACAGGGGATCGAAAAACTGTTTTTT CASSYALGQGIEKLFF once TRBD1 TRBJ1-4 TRBV6-5
TGTGCCAGCAGCCGGAGGACAGGGGCAAACATTCAGTACTTC CASSRRTGANIQYF NA TRBD1 TRBJ2-4 TRBV13
TGTGCCAGCAGAACGGGACTAGCGAGAGAGCAGTACTTC CASRTGLAREQYF few TRBD2 TRBJ2-7 TRBV6-5
TGTGCCAGCAGCGGGACTAGCGGGACTCGAGATACGCAGTATTTT CASSGTSGTRDTQYF NA TRBD2 TRBJ2-3 TRBV2
TGTGCCAGCAGCTACCAGGGGGCTCTAGATATTGGCTACACCTTC CASSYQGALDIGYTF NA TRBD1 TRBJ1-2 TRBV2
TGTGCCAGTAGTATCAGGGGGACGACTGAAGCTTTCTTT CASSIRGTTEAFF few TRBD1 TRBJ1-1 TRBV19
TGTGCCAGCAGTGAAAGGACAGTTGTTATGAACGGCTACACCTTC CASSERTVVMNGYTF NA NA TRBJ1-2 TRBV2
TGTGCCAGCAGTTCAGCAGAGTCTGGCTACACCTTC CASSSAESGYTF NA NA TRBJ1-2 TRBV6-5
TGCGCCAGCAGCTTGGATCGCCCTTACACAGATACGCAGTATTTT CASSLDRPYTDTQYF once NA TRBJ2-3 TRBV5-1
TGTGCCAGCAGTCCATGGGTTGACTATGGCTACACCTTC CASSPWVDYGYTF NA NA TRBJ1-2 TRBV28
TGTGCCAGCAGTTACGTGGGACAGACCTACAATGAGCAGTTCTTC CASSYVGQTYNEQFF NA TRBD1 TRBJ2-1 TRBV6-6
TGTGCCAGCAGCCCAATATCAGGACCGCGCGAAGCTTTCTTT CASSPISGPREAFF NA NA TRBJ1-1 TRBV11-1
TGTGCCTGGAGTGAAAAACAGAGGAATCAGCCCCAGCATTTT CAWSEKQRNQPQHF NA NA TRBJ1-5 TRBV30
TGTGCCTGGAGTGTACAGGGGAACACTGAAGCTTTCTTT CAWSVQGNTEAFF NA NA TRBJ1-1 TRBV30
TGTGCCAGCAGCGGGCTGTGGGGGGCAACTAATGAAAAACTGTTTTTT CASSGLWGATNEKLFF NA NA TRBJ1-4 TRBV5-8
TGTGCCAGCAGTTACTCGAGGACAGGAGGTTCACCCCTCCACTTT CASSYSRTGGSPLHF few TRBD1 TRBJ1-6 TRBV6-5
TGTGCCAGCAGGGAGGGGATCCAGCCCCAGCATTTT CASREGIQPQHF NA NA TRBJ1-5 TRBV2
TGTGCCAGCAGCCGAACAGGGATAGGAAACACCATATATTTT CASSRTGIGNTIYF NA NA TRBJ1-3 TRBV7-2
TGTGCCAGCAGCTTAGCCCCCTGGGAGAAAGCGAACAGGGAAGCTTTCTTT CASSLAPWEKANREAFF NA NA TRBJ1-1 TRBV7-6
TGTGCCAGCAGTGTAGGGACAAACTATGGCTACACCTTC CASSVGTNYGYTF NA NA TRBJ1-2 TRBV2